The clone carrying this T cell receptor (beta chain) was detected a few times. The target antigen is unknown. Germline-derived CDR1 and CDR2 are MNHEY and SMNVEV (reference sequence). V was pared by 5 bases and J by 3 bases, with 10 bases between. The CDR3 length is 13 residues. TCRdb reanalysed the reads using MiXCR and keeps one entry per CDR3 protein. This table holds 400,000 or so distinct CDR3 sequences, roughly 30% found once. This specimen comes from a study of T cell repertoires in cytomegalovirus infection. Study-level information: Public TCR beta signatures were indicative of both CMV infection and a matching HLA type. The study's findings and limits: Clonotypes of TCR beta that were HLA-C-restricted and CMV-specific dominated the ex vivo response. Summed public TCR beta family frequency identified CMV carriers bearing the relevant HLA.

The sequence derives from a human donor in good health (CMV status not recorded). Some clones in this sample may be carry-over from other donors' samples. Sequencing was performed on PBMCs. J is TRBJ1-1 and V is TRBV27; D remains ambiguous. The CDR3 region has the DNA TGTGCCAGCAGTGTTCCCCTCCACACTGAAGCTTTCTTT. Translating gives CASSVPLHTEAFF.